Listed below are T cell receptor beta chains from one sample, sequenced in a study of shared clonotypes between healthy human individuals. Clones were sequenced by immunoSEQ multiplex PCR, and TCRdb holds only the in-frame ones, with some missing. The sample has 2.5 million or so clones, around nine tenths seen once; the top ten hold about 0.13%. Sequences were obtained from naive CD4+ T cells sorted from blood. Receptors were obtained from a man between 18 and 35 years old in good health. Both conserved end residues are part of each CDR3.

v_gene: TRBV28; CDR3aa: CASSSPTFQETQYF
v_gene: TRBV2; CDR3aa: CASNLAGFQETQYF
v_gene: TRBV19; CDR3aa: CASSSEVRSNQPQHF
v_gene: TRBV7-9; CDR3aa: CASSLASGGSYEQYF
v_gene: TRBV5-4; CDR3aa: CASSRGQDNYGYTF
v_gene: TRBV19; CDR3aa: CASTSGRLNEKLFF
v_gene: TRBV9; CDR3aa: CASSVNSGETQYF
v_gene: TRBV7-2; CDR3aa: CASSGHSGRIQGETQYF
v_gene: TRBV10-3; CDR3aa: CAISVEVGTDTQYF
v_gene: TRBV7-7; CDR3aa: CASSLGRAYEQYF
v_gene: TRBV27; CDR3aa: CASSLRAATNEKLFF
v_gene: TRBV25-1; CDR3aa: CASSDGGVAADTQYF
v_gene: TRBV13; CDR3aa: CASSSPWTEQYF
v_gene: TRBV4-1; CDR3aa: CASSRIQGNTDTQYF
v_gene: TRBV18; CDR3aa: CASSPSGAYTGELFF
v_gene: TRBV30; CDR3aa: CAWSPRVGRRIEAFF
v_gene: TRBV28; CDR3aa: CASSLGAQVVRGQPQHF
v_gene: TRBV10-3; CDR3aa: CAISAPGNYGYTF
v_gene: TRBV6-1; CDR3aa: CASSERRGPNTGELFF
v_gene: TRBV4-1; CDR3aa: CASSREGDSPSYEQYF
v_gene: TRBV5-8; CDR3aa: CASSLRRGNTEAFF
v_gene: TRBV28; CDR3aa: CASSPPGRSPLVTQYF